This T cell receptor beta chain was recovered during a study of T cell repertoires in cytomegalovirus infection. TCRdb used MiXCR to reprocess the reads, holding one entry per CDR3 protein. The sample has 250,000 or so distinct CDR3 sequences; around an eighth are singletons. The V gene's germline CDR1 is MNHEY and CDR2 SVGEGT. V dropped 6 bases and J dropped 6 bases, with 9 bases sitting between them. This CDR3 spans 12 amino acids. Study results and limitations: Cumulative public TCR beta family frequency identified carriers of CMV plus the relevant HLA.

This clonotype was detected a few times. Antigen unknown. The chain is built from TRBV6-2 or TRBV6-3 and TRBJ1-5; tentatively, D is TRBD1 (5 bases). This receptor was taken from a human donor in good health (CMV status not recorded). Some clones in this sample may be carry-over from other donors' samples. The sample consisted of PBMCs. Here the CDR3 DNA reads TGTGCCAGCAGCGAGGGGATTCAGCCCCAGCATTTT. Amino acids: CASSEGIQPQHF.